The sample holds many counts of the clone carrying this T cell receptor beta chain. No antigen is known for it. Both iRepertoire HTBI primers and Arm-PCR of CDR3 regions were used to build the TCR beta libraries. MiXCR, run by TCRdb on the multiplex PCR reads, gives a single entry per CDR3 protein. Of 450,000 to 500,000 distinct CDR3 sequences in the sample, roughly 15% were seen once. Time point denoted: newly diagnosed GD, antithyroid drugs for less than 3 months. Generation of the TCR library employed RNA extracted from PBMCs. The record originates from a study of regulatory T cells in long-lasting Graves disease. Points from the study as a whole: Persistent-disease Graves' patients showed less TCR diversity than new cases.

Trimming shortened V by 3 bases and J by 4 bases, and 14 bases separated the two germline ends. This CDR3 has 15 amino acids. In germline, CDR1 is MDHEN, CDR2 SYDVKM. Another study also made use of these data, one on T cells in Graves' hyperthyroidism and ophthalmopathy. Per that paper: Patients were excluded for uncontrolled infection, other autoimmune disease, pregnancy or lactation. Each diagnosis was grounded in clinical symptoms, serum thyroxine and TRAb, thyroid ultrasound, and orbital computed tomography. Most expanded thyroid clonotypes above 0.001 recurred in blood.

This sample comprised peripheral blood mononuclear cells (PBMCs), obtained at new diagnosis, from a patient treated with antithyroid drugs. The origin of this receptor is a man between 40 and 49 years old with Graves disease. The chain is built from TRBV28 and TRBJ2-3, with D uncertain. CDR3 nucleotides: TGTGCCAGCAGTTTCCCCGACGGCCAGTCAGATACGCAGTATTTT. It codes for CASSFPDGQSDTQYF.